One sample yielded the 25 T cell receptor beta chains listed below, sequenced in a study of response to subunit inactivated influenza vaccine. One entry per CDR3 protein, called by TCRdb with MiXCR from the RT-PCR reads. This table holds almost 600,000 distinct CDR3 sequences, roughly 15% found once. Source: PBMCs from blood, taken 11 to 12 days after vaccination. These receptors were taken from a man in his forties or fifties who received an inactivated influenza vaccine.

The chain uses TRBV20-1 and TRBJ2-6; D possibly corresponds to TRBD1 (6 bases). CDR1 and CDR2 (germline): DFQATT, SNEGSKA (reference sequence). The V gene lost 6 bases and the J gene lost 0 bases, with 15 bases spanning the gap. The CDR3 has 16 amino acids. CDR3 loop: CSAPVGGSSGANVLTF. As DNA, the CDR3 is TGCAGTGCGCCGGTTGGGGGCAGCTCTGGGGCCAACGTCCTGACTTTC.

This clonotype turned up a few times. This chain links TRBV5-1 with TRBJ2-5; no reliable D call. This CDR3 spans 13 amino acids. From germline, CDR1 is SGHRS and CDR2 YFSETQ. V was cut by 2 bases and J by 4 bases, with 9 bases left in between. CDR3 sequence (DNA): TGCGCCAGCAGCTTCCGGACGGGAGAGACCCAGTACTTC. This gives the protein CASSFRTGETQYF.

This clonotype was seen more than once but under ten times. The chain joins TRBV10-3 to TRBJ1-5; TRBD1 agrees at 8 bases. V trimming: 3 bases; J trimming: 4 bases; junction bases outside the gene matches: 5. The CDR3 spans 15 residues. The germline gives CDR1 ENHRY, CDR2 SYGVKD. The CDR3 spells CAISETGTGNQPQHF. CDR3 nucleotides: TGTGCCATCAGTGAAACCGGGACAGGTAATCAGCCCCAGCATTTT.

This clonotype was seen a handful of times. CDR3 DNA sequence: TGTGCCAGCAGTTTGCCAGGGGTTGGCTACACCTTC. It codes for CASSLPGVGYTF. The chain couples TRBV12-3 or TRBV12-4 to TRBJ1-2, with D perhaps TRBD1 (6 bases). The CDR3 has 12 amino acids. The germline V and J ends were trimmed by 3 bases and 7 bases, with 9 bases remaining between them.

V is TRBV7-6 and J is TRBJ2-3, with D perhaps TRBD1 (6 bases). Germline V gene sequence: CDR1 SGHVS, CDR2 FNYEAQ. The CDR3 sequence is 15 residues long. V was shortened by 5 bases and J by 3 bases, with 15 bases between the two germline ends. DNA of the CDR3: TGTGCCAGCAGCACCTACAGGGCGCGGACAGATACGCAGTATTTT. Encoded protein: CASSTYRARTDTQYF.

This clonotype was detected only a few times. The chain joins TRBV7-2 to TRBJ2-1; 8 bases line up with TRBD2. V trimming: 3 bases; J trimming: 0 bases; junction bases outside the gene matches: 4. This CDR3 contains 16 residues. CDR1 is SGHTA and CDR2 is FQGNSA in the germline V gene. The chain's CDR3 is CASSLTSASSYNEQFF. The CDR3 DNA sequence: TGTGCCAGCAGCTTGACTAGCGCCAGCTCCTACAATGAGCAGTTCTTC. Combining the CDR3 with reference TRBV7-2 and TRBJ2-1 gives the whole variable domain GAGVSQSPSNKVTEKGKDVELRCDPISGHTALYWYRQSLGQGLEFLIYFQGNSAPDKSGLPSDRFSAERTGGSVSTLTIQRTQQEDSAVYLCASSLTSASSYNEQFFGPGTRLTVL.

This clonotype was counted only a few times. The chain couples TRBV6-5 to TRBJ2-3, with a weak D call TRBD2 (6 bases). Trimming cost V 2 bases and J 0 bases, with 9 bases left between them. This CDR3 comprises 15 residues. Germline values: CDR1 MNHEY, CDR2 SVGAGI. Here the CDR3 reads CASSYTAGSTDTQYF. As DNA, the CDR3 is TGTGCCAGCAGTTACACGGCGGGGAGCACAGATACGCAGTATTTT.

The CDR3 region has the DNA TGTGCCAGCAGTGCCGCCCAGGGACGGAGCTATGGCTACACCTTC. It translates to CASSAAQGRSYGYTF. V is TRBV2 and J is TRBJ1-2, with a tentative D call TRBD1 (5 bases). Per germline, CDR1 SNHLY and CDR2 FYNNEI. The CDR3 runs 15 residues. The V and J ends lost 4 bases and 4 bases respectively, with 16 bases between them.

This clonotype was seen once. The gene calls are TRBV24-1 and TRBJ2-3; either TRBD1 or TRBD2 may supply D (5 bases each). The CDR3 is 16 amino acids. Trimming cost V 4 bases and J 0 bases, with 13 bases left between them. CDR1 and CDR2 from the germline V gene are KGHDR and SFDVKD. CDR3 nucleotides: TGTGCCACCAGTGACCCAGGGACGCCGAGCACAGATACGCAGTATTTT. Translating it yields CATSDPGTPSTDTQYF.

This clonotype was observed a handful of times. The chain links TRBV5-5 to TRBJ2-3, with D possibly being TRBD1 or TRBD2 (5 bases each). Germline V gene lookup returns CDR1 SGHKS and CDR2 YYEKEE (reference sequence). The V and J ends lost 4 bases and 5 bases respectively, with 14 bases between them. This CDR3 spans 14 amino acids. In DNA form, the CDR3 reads TGTGCCAGCAGCACCGGGACGGGTAGAGATACGCAGTATTTT. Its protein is CASSTGTGRDTQYF.

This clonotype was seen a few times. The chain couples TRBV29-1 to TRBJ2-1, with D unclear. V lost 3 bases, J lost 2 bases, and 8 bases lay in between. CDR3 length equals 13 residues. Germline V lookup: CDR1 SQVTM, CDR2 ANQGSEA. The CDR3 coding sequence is TGCAGCGTTGAGGGAATTACCTACAATGAGCAGTTCTTC. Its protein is CSVEGITYNEQFF.

The CDR3: CASSLARDSYYGYTF. CDR3 DNA sequence: TGTGCCAGCAGCTTAGCCCGGGACAGTTACTATGGCTACACCTTC. The chain is built from TRBV11-2 and TRBJ1-2; 7 bases match TRBD1. In germline, CDR1 is SGHAT, CDR2 FQNNGV. This CDR3 is built from 15 residues. V lost 1 base to trimming and J lost 3 bases; unmatched junction nucleotides: 5.

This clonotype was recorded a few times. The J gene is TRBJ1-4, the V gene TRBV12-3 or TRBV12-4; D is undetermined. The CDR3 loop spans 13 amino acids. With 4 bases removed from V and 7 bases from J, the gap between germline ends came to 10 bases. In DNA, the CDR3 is TGTGCCAGCAGTTCTGGGGAGGTTGAAAAACTGTTTTTT. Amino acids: CASSSGEVEKLFF.

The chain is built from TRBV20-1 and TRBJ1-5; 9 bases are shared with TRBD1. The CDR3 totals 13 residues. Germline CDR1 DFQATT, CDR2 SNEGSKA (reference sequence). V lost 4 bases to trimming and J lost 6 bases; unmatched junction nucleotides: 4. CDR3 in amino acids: CSATQGARQPQHF. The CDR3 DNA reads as TGCAGTGCTACACAGGGGGCGCGTCAGCCCCAGCATTTT.

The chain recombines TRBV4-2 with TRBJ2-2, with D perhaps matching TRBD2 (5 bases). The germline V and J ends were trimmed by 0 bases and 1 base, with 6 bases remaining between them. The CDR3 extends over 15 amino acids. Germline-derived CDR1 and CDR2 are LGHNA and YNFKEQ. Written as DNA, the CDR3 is TGTGCCAGCAGCCAAGATCGGGGGAACACCGGGGAGCTGTTTTTT. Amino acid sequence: CASSQDRGNTGELFF.

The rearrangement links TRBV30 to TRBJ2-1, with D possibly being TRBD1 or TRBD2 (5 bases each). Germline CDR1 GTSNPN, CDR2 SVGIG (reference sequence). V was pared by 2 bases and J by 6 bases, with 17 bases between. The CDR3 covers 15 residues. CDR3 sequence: CAWSRLRRGINEQFF. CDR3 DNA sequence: TGTGCCTGGAGTCGTCTCCGTCGGGGCATCAATGAGCAGTTCTTC.

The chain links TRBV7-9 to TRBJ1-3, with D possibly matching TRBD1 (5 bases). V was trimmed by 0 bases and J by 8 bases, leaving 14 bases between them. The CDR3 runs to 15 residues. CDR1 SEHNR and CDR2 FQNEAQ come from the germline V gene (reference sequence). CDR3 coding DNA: TGTGCCAGCAGCTTAGCCGAACTCAGGGTGGACACCATATATTTT. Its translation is CASSLAELRVDTIYF.

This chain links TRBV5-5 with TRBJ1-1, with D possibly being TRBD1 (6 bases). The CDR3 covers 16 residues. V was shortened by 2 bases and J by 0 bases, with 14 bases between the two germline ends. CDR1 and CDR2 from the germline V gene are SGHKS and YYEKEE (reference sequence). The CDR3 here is CASSFKGQTMNTEAFF. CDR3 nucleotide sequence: TGTGCCAGCAGCTTTAAAGGACAGACCATGAACACTGAAGCTTTCTTT.

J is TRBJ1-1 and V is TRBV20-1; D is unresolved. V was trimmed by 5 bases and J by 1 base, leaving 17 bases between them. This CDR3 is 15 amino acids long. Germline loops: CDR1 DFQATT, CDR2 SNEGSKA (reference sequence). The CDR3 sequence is CSALGILYTNTEAFF. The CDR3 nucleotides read TGCAGTGCTTTGGGGATACTTTACACGAACACTGAAGCTTTCTTT.

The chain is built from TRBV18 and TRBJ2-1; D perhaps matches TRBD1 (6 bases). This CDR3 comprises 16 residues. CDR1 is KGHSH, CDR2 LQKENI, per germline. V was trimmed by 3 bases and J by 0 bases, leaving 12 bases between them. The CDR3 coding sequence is TGTGCCAGCTCACCTCTCGGACAGTTCTCCTACAATGAGCAGTTCTTC. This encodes CASSPLGQFSYNEQFF.

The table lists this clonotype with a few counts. The CDR3 DNA reads TGTGCCAGCAGCCAAGATAGTATTGGCGGGCGGGGGAGCTCCTACGAGCAGTACTTC. Its translation is CASSQDSIGGRGSSYEQYF. The V and J genes are TRBV4-2 and TRBJ2-7; 7 bases match TRBD2. CDR1 is LGHNA and CDR2 is YNFKEQ in the germline V gene. V shed 0 bases and J 0 bases; nucleotides not matched to a gene: 14. This CDR3 spans 19 amino acids.

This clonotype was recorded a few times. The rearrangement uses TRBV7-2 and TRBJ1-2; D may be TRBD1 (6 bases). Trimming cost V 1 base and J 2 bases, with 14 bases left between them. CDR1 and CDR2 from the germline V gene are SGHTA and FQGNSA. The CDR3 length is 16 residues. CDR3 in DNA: TGTGCCAGCAGCTTAGTCCTCGGGGGGCAGAACTATGGCTACACCTTC. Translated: CASSLVLGGQNYGYTF.

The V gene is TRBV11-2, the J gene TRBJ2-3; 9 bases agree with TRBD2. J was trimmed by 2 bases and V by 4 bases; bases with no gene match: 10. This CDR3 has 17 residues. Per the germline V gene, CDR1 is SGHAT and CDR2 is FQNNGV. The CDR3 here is CASSSNTGTSLTDTQYF. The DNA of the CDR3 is TGTGCCAGCAGCTCGAACACCGGGACTAGCCTCACAGATACGCAGTATTTT.

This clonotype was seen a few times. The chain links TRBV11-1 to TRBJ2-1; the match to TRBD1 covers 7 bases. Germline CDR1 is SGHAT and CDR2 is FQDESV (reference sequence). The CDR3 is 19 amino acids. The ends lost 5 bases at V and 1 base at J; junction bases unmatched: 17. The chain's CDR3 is CASSAEVGGAVSSYNEQFF. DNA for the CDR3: TGTGCCAGCAGCGCAGAGGTAGGGGGCGCGGTTAGTTCCTACAATGAGCAGTTCTTC.

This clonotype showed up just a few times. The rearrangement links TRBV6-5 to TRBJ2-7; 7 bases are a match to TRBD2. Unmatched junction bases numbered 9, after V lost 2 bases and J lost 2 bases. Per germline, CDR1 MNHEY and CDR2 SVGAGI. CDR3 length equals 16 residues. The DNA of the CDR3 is TGTGCCAGCAGTTACCTGTTTGGGGGGGTCCCCTACGAGCAGTACTTC. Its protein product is CASSYLFGGVPYEQYF.